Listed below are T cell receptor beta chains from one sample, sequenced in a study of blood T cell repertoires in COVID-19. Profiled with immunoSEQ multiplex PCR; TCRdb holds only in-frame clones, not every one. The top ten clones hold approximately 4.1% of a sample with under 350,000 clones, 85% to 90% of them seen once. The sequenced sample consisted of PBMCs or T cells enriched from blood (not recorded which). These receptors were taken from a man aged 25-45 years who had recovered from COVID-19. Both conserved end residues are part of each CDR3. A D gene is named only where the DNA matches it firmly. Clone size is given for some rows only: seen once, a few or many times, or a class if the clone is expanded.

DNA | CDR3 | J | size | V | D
TGCGCCAGCACCCGGACTAGGATGGGCACCGGGGAGCTGTTTTTT | CASTRTRMGTGELFF | TRBJ2-2 | once | TRBV4-1 | TRBD2
TGTGCCTGGAGGGACAGGGGGCGGACCTATAATTCACCCCTCCACTTT | CAWRDRGRTYNSPLHF | TRBJ1-6 | . | TRBV30 | TRBD1
TGTGCCTGGGGTACAGGGGTGGACTATGGCTACACCTTC | CAWGTGVDYGYTF | TRBJ1-2 | . | TRBV30 | TRBD1
TGTGCCACCAGTGATAGGAGACAGGGGGCTGGCTACACCTTC | CATSDRRQGAGYTF | TRBJ1-2 | . | TRBV24-1 | TRBD1
TGTGCCAGCACCGATATGAGGGTACGGACCCCCGAGCAGTACTTC | CASTDMRVRTPEQYF | TRBJ2-7 | . | TRBV27 | .
TGTGCCACCCTGGACAGGGACGGCAATGAGCAGTTCTTC | CATLDRDGNEQFF | TRBJ2-1 | . | TRBV24-1 | TRBD1
TGTGCCAGCTCACTACCGGGGGACAGGGGACGGAATGAAAAACTGTTTTTT | CASSLPGDRGRNEKLFF | TRBJ1-4 | . | TRBV18 | TRBD1
TGTGCCAGCAGCCCCTTCAACACCGGGGAGCTGTTTTTT | CASSPFNTGELFF | TRBJ2-2 | . | TRBV12-3/TRBV12-4 | .
TGTGCCTGGAGTGTACTCCCACTAGCTGGTGAGCAGTTCTTC | CAWSVLPLAGEQFF | TRBJ2-1 | . | TRBV30 | .
TGTGCCAGTAGTAGAGAACAGGGCAACTATGGCTACACCTTC | CASSREQGNYGYTF | TRBJ1-2 | . | TRBV19 | .
TGTGCTAGTGGTTTGCCTGCGGGGGGCGCCAATGAGCAGTTCTTC | CASGLPAGGANEQFF | TRBJ2-1 | few | TRBV12-5 | TRBD2
TGCGCCAGCAGCTTGGCCGTGGGACAGGGTTACGAGCAGTACTTC | CASSLAVGQGYEQYF | TRBJ2-7 | . | TRBV5-1 | TRBD1
TGTGCCTGGACTGGGGGACACCTTGAAGCTTTCTTT | CAWTGGHLEAFF | TRBJ1-1 | . | TRBV30 | .
TGCGCCAGCACTAGCGGGGGGACTCCTTACACAGATACGCAGTATTTT | CASTSGGTPYTDTQYF | TRBJ2-3 | once | TRBV5-1 | TRBD2
TGCGCCAGCAGCTTCGGCTCAACAGGGGCGGCTAATGAAAAACTGTTTTTT | CASSFGSTGAANEKLFF | TRBJ1-4 | . | TRBV5-1 | TRBD1
TGTGCCAGCTCCCTCATGGACAGGAGACTAGCGGGAGCTCCCTACAATGAGCAGTTCTTC | CASSLMDRRLAGAPYNEQFF | TRBJ2-1 | . | TRBV18 | TRBD2
TGTGCCAGCAGCTTCGCGACAGCATACGAGCAGTACTTC | CASSFATAYEQYF | TRBJ2-7 | few | TRBV12-3/TRBV12-4 | .
TGTGCCACCAGCAGAGAGCGGGGCTCGATCACCGGGGAGCTGTTTTTT | CATSRERGSITGELFF | TRBJ2-2 | . | TRBV15 | .
TGTGCCAGCAGCCGGACTGGGTCCTACGAGCAGTACTTC | CASSRTGSYEQYF | TRBJ2-7 | . | TRBV13 | .
TGTGCCAGGAGGGGTAAAGCGGGGGGGCAAGAGACCCAGTACTTC | CARRGKAGGQETQYF | TRBJ2-5 | once | TRBV2 | TRBD2
TGTGCCAGCAGTCATCACCGGGGGGCTCGCTCTGGGGCCAACGTCCTGACTTTC | CASSHHRGARSGANVLTF | TRBJ2-6 | . | TRBV6-6 | .